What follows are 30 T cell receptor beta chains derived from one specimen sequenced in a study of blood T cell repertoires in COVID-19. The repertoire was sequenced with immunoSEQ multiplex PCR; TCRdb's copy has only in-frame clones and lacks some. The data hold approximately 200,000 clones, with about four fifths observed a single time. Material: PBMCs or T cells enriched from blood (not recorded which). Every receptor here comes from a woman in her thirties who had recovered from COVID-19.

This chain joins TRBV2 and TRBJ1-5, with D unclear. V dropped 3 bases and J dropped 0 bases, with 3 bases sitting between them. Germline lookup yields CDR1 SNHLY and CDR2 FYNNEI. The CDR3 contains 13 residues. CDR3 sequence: CASSDNSNQPQHF. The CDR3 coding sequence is TGTGCCAGCAGTGATAATAGCAATCAGCCCCAGCATTTT.

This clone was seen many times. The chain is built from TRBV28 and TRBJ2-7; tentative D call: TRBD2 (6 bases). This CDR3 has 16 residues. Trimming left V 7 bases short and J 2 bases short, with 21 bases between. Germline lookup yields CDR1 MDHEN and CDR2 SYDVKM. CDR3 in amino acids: CASITRGIDRTYEQYF. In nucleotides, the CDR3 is TGTGCCAGCATCACACGGGGGATAGACAGAACCTACGAGCAGTACTTC.

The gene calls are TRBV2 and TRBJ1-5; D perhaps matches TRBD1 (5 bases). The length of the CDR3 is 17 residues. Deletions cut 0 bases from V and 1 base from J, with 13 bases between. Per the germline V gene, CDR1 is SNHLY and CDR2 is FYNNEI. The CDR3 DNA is TGTGCCAGCAGTGAAGCGGGGCCAGGGAAGAGCAATCAGCCCCAGCATTTT. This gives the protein CASSEAGPGKSNQPQHF.

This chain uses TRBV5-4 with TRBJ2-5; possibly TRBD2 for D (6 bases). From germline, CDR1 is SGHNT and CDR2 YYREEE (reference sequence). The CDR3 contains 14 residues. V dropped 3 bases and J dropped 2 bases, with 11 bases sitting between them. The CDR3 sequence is CASSSTGLQETQYF. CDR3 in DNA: TGTGCCAGCAGCTCGACGGGACTTCAAGAGACCCAGTACTTC.

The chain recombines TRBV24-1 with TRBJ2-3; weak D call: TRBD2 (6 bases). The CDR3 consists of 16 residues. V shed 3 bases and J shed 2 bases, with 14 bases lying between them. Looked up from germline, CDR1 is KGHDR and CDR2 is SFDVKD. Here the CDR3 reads CATSDAAGGITDTQYF. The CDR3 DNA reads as TGTGCCACCAGTGATGCCGCCGGGGGAATCACAGATACGCAGTATTTT.

In DNA, the CDR3 is TGTGCCAGCAGCCAAGGGGTAATCAGGTTAGCCAAAAACATTCAGTACTTC. This gives the protein CASSQGVIRLAKNIQYF. V usage is TRBV3-1 (or the pseudogene TRBV3-2) and J usage is TRBJ2-4; no definite D call. V lost 1 base to trimming and J lost 0 bases, with 13 bases between them. The germline gives CDR1 LGHDT, CDR2 YNNKEL (reference sequence). The CDR3 is made up of 17 amino acids.

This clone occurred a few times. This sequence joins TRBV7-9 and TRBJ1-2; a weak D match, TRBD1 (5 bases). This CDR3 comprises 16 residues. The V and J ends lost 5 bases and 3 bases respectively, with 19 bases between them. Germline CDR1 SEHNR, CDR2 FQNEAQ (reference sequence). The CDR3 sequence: CASSPVGGSGDYGYTF. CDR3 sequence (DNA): TGTGCCAGCAGCCCCGTTGGGGGGAGCGGCGACTATGGCTACACCTTC.

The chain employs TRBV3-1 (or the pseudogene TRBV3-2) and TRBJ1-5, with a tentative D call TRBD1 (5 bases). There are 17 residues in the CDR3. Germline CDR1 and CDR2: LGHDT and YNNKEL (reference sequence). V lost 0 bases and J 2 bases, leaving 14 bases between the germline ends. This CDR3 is CASSQDQGQGGNQPQHF. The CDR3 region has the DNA TGTGCCAGCAGCCAAGACCAGGGCCAAGGGGGCAATCAGCCCCAGCATTTT.

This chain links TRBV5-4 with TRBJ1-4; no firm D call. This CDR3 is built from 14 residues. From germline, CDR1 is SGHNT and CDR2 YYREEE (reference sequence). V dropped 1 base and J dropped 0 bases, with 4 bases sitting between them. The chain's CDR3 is CASSLTATNEKLFF. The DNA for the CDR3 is TGTGCCAGCAGCTTGACAGCAACTAATGAAAAACTGTTTTTT.

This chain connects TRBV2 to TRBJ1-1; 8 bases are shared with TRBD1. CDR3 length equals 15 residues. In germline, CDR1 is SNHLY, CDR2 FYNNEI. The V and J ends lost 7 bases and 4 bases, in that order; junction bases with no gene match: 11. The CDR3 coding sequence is TGTGCCAGCAATAGGGAGACAGGGGTGGTCACTGAAGCTTTCTTT. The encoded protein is CASNRETGVVTEAFF. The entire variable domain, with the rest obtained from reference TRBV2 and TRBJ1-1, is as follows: EPEVTQTPSHQVTQMGQEVILRCVPISNHLYFYWYRQILGQKVEFLVSFYNNEISEKSEIFDDQFSVERPDGSNFTLKIRSTKLEDSAMYFCASNRETGVVTEAFFGQGTRLTVV.

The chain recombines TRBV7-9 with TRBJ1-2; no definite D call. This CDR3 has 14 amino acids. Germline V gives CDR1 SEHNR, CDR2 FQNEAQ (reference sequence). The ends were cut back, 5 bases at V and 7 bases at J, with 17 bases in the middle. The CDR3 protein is CASSQRATQGGYTF. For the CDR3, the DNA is TGTGCCAGCAGCCAGAGGGCCACTCAAGGTGGCTACACCTTC. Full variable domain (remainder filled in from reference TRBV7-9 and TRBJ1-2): DTGVSQNPRHKITKRGQNVTFRCDPISEHNRLYWYRQTLGQGPEFLTYFQNEAQLEKSRLLSDRFSAERPKGSFSTLEIQRTEQGDSAMYLCASSQRATQGGYTFGSGTRLTVV.

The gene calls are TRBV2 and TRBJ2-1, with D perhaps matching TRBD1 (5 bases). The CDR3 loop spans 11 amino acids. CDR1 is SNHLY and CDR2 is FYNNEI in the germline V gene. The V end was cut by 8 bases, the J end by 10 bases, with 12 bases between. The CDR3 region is CASELYREQFF. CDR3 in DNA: TGTGCCAGCGAGCTCTACAGGGAGCAGTTCTTC.

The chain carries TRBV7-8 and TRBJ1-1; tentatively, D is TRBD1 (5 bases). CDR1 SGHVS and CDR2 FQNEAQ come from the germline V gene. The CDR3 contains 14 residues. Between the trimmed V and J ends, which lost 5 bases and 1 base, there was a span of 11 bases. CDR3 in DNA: TGTGCCAGCAGCAGCAGACAGCAGAACACTGAAGCTTTCTTT. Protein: CASSSRQQNTEAFF.

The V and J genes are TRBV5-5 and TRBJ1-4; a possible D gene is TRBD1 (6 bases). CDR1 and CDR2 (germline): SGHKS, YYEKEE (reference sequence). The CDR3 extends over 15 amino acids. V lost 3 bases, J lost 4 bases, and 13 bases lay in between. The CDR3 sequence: CASSSTDRYNEKLFF. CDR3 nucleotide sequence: TGTGCCAGCAGCTCCACGGACAGATATAATGAAAAACTGTTTTTT.

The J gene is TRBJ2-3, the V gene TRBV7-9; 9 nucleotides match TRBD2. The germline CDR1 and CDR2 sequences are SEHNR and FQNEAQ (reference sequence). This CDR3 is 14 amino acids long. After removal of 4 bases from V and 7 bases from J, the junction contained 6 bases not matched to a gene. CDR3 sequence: CASSSGLAVYTQYF. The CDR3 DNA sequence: TGTGCCAGCAGCTCGGGACTAGCAGTCTATACGCAGTATTTT.

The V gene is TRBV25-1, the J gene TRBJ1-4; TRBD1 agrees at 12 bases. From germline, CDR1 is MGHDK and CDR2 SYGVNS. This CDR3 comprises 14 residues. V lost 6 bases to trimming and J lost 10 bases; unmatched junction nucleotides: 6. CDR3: CASRGDRGRAKLFF. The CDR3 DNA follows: TGTGCCAGCAGAGGGGACAGGGGGCGTGCAAAACTGTTTTTT.

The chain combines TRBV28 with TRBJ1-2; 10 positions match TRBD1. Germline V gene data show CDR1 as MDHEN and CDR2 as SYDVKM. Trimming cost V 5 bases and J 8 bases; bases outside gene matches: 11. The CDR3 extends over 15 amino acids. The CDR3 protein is CASSISWTGGRGYTF. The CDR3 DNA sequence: TGTGCCAGCAGTATTTCCTGGACAGGGGGTAGGGGCTACACCTTC.

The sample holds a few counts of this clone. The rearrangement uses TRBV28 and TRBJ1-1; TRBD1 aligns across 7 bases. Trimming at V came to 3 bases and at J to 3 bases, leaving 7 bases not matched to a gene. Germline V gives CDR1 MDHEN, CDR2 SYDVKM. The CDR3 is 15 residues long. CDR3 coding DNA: TGTGCCAGCAGTTTGACAGGGAAGGCGGACACTGAAGCTTTCTTT. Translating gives CASSLTGKADTEAFF.

The CDR3 DNA is TGTGCCAGCAGCTCCCCCGTCTTCCCTAGTGGCACAGATACGCAGTATTTT. It encodes CASSSPVFPSGTDTQYF. The V and J genes are TRBV7-2 and TRBJ2-3; D call uncertain. Germline V gene data show CDR1 as SGHTA and CDR2 as FQGNSA. The V end was cut by 4 bases, the J end by 1 base, with 18 bases between. This CDR3 is 17 amino acids long.

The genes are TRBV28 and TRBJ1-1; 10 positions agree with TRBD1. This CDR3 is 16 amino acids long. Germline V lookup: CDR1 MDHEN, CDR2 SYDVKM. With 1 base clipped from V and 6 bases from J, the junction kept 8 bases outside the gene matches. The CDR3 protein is CASSLSQGQGLSEAFF. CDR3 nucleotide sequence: TGTGCCAGCAGTTTATCCCAGGGACAGGGGTTGTCTGAAGCTTTCTTT.

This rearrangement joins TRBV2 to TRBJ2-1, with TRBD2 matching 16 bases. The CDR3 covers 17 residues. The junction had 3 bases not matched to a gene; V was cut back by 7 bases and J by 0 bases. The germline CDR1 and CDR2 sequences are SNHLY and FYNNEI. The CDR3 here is CASMGLAGGLSYNEQFF. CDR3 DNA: TGTGCCAGCATGGGACTAGCGGGGGGGCTCTCCTACAATGAGCAGTTCTTC.

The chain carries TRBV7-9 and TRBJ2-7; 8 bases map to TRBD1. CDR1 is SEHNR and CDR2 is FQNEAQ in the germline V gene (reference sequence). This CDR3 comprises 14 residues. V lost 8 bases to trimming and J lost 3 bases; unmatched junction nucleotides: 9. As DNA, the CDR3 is TGTGCCAGCGGCACAGGGGGAGACTACTACGAGCAGTACTTC. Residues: CASGTGGDYYEQYF.

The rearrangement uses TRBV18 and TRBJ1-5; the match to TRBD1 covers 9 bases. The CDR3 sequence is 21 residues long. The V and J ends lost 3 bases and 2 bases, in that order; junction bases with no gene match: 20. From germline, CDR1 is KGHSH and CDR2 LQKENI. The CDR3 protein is CASSPDVPGQGRGGRNQPQHF. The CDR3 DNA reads TGTGCCAGCTCACCTGATGTCCCGGGACAGGGTCGAGGGGGTCGCAATCAGCCCCAGCATTTT. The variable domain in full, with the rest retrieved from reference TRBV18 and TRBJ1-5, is NAGVMQNPRHLVRRRGQEARLRCSPMKGHSHVYWYRQLPEEGLKFMVYLQKENIIDESGMPKERFSAEFPKEGPSILRIQQVVRGDSAAYFCASSPDVPGQGRGGRNQPQHFGDGTRLSIL.

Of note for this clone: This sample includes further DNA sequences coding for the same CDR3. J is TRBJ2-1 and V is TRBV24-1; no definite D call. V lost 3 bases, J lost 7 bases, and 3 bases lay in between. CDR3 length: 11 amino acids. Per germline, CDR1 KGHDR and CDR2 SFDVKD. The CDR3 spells CATSDLNEQFF. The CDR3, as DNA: TGTGCCACCAGTGATCTGAATGAGCAGTTCTTC.

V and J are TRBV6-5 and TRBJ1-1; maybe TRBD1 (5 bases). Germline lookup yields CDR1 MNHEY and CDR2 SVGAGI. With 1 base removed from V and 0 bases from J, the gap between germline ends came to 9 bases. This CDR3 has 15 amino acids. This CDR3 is CASSYWGVVNTEAFF. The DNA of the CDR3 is TGTGCCAGCAGTTACTGGGGGGTGGTGAACACTGAAGCTTTCTTT.

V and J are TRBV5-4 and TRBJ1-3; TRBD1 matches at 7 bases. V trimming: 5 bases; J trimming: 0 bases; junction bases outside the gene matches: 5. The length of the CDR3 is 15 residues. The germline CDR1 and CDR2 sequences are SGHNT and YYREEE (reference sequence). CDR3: CASSSGQSSGNTIYF. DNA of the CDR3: TGTGCCAGCAGTTCGGGACAGAGCTCTGGAAACACCATATATTTT.

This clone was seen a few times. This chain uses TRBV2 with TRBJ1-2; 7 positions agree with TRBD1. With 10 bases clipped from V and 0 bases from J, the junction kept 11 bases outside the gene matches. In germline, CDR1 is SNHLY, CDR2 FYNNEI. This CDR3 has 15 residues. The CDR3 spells CATQTGRRANYGYTF. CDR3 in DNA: TGTGCCACCCAGACAGGGAGGAGAGCTAACTATGGCTACACCTTC.

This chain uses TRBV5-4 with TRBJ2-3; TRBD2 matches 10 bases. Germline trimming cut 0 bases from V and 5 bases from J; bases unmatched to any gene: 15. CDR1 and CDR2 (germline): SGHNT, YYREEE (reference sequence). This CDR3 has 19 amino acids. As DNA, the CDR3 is TGTGCCAGCAGCTTGGTCCCTAGCGGGGGCACAGGGAGGGGAGATACGCAGTATTTT. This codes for CASSLVPSGGTGRGDTQYF.

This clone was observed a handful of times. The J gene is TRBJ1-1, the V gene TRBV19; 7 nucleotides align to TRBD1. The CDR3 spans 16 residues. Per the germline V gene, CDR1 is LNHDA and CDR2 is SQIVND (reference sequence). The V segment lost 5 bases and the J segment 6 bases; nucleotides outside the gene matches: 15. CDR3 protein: CASSQNRGRERAEAFF. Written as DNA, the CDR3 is TGTGCCAGTAGTCAGAACAGGGGCCGTGAACGGGCTGAAGCTTTCTTT. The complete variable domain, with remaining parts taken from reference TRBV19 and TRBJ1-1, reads DGGITQSPKYLFRKEGQNVTLSCEQNLNHDAMYWYRQDPGQGLRLIYYSQIVNDFQKGDIAEGYSVSREKKESFPLTVTSAQKNPTAFYLCASSQNRGRERAEAFFGQGTRLTVV.

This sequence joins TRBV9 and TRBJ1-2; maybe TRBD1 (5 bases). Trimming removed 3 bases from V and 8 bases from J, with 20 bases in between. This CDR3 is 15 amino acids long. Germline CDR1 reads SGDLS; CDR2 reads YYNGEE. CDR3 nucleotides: TGTGCCAGCAGCGCATGGGGGGAGATGGCCGGAGGCTACACCTTC. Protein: CASSAWGEMAGGYTF.